The rows below give T cell receptor beta chains drawn from one sample of a study of identifying expanded T cells in peripheral blood. Clones were read by immunoSEQ multiplex PCR, and TCRdb kept only the in-frame ones, dropping some. Found here are 58,000 or so clones, over 75% of them singletons; the top ten hold about 18%. Sequencing used blood. The origin of the receptors is a person aged 18 to 75 in good health. CDR3s include the opening cysteine and the closing phenylalanine or tryptophan. Each record gives: D gene, V gene, J gene, clone size, CDR3 protein, CDR3 DNA. D genes are given only for firm matches. Rows give clone size only sometimes, using once, few, many, or a class for an expanded clone.

NA	TRBV2	TRBJ2-7	NA	CASKGGIAYEQYF	TGTGCCAGCAAGGGCGGGATTGCCTACGAGCAGTACTTC
NA	TRBV6-5	TRBJ1-1	NA	CASSLSLTQPTEAFF	TGTGCCAGCAGCCTCAGCTTGACTCAACCTACTGAAGCTTTCTTT
NA	TRBV21-1	TRBJ2-1	NA	CASSKRPGGGSYNEQFF	TGTGCCAGCAGCAAACGGCCAGGGGGTGGGTCCTACAATGAGCAGTTCTTC
NA	TRBV7-2	TRBJ1-4	NA	CASSLYGEKLFF	TGTGCCAGCAGCTTATACGGCGAAAAACTGTTTTTT
TRBD1	TRBV19	TRBJ1-2	NA	CASSDRGKRGYTF	TGTGCCAGTAGCGACAGGGGTAAGCGTGGCTACACCTTC
NA	TRBV30	TRBJ2-2	once	CAWSPTGELFF	TGTGCCTGGAGCCCCACCGGGGAGCTGTTTTTT
NA	TRBV6-1	TRBJ1-6	NA	CASDTTAYNSPLHF	TGTGCCAGCGACACTACAGCCTATAATTCACCCCTCCACTTT
TRBD1	TRBV5-4	TRBJ2-3	NA	CASSWGGQGWTDTQYF	TGTGCCAGCAGTTGGGGGGGACAGGGGTGGACAGATACGCAGTATTTT
TRBD2	TRBV18	TRBJ2-7	NA	CASSHSIAGGPYEQYF	TGTGCCAGCTCTCATTCTATAGCGGGAGGACCCTACGAGCAGTACTTC
NA	TRBV7-2	TRBJ1-2	NA	CASSLAQTGGHYGYTF	TGTGCCAGCAGCTTAGCGCAGACCGGGGGACACTATGGCTACACCTTC
NA	TRBV5-1	TRBJ1-2	NA	CASSLGRNRNDGYTF	TGCGCCAGCAGCTTGGGGAGGAACCGAAACGATGGCTACACCTTC
NA	TRBV6-6	TRBJ2-2	NA	CASSTPGELFF	TGTGCCAGCAGTACCCCCGGGGAGCTGTTTTTT
NA	TRBV30	TRBJ1-1	NA	CAWSEPDRMNTEAFF	TGTGCCTGGAGCGAACCTGACAGGATGAACACTGAAGCTTTCTTT
NA	TRBV6-5	TRBJ1-2	many	CASSPTGNYGYTF	TGTGCCAGCAGCCCAACAGGGAACTATGGCTACACCTTC
TRBD2	TRBV5-8	TRBJ2-7	NA	CASSSDRAGDPLSYEQYF	TGTGCCAGCAGCTCGGATCGGGCGGGAGACCCCCTCTCCTACGAGCAGTACTTC
NA	TRBV27	TRBJ2-7	few	CASSRPGPFNEQYF	TGTGCCAGCAGTCGCCCGGGACCGTTTAACGAGCAGTACTTC
TRBD1	TRBV2	TRBJ2-5	NA	CASSNRGSDRETQYF	TGTGCCAGCAGTAACAGGGGGTCCGATCGGGAGACCCAGTACTTC
NA	TRBV7-7	TRBJ1-1	NA	CASSLSQNTEAFF	TGTGCCAGCAGCTTGTCCCAGAACACTGAAGCTTTCTTT
NA	TRBV7-3	TRBJ1-6	NA	CASSLGGGASKESPLHF	TGTGCCAGCAGCTTAGGAGGTGGGGCCTCGAAGGAATCACCCCTCCACTTT
NA	TRBV6-6	TRBJ2-1	NA	CASSLYNEQFF	TGTGCCAGCAGTCTCTACAATGAGCAGTTCTTC
TRBD1	TRBV5-1	TRBJ2-3	NA	CASSLRGQVTDTQYF	TGCGCCAGCAGCTTGCGGGGACAGGTCACAGATACGCAGTATTTT
NA	TRBV11-3	TRBJ2-7	NA	CASSTPGAVKSYEQYF	TGTGCCAGCAGCACCCCAGGGGCAGTAAAATCCTACGAGCAGTACTTC
NA	TRBV28	TRBJ1-1	NA	CASVVFGRDTEAFF	TGTGCCAGTGTCGTTTTCGGGCGGGACACTGAAGCTTTCTTT
TRBD2	TRBV7-2	TRBJ2-3	NA	CASSLEASGHTQYF	TGTGCCAGCAGCTTAGAGGCTAGCGGCCATACGCAGTATTTT
NA	TRBV5-8	TRBJ1-3	NA	CASSTLVRTTGNTIYF	TGTGCCAGCAGCACCCTTGTCCGGACGACTGGAAACACCATATATTTT
NA	TRBV5-5	TRBJ1-2	once	CASSSNGSPSGYTF	TGTGCCAGCAGCAGTAATGGGTCACCAAGCGGCTACACCTTC
NA	TRBV5-1	TRBJ2-2	NA	CASRRGTNTGELFF	TGCGCCAGCAGGAGGGGAACGAACACCGGGGAGCTGTTTTTT
NA	TRBV11-3	TRBJ1-4	NA	CASSPGPRGEKLFF	TGTGCCAGCAGCCCCGGGCCTAGGGGCGAAAAACTGTTTTTT
NA	TRBV6-1	TRBJ1-2	once	CASSAGEGFYGYTF	TGTGCCAGCAGTGCCGGTGAGGGATTCTATGGCTACACCTTC
NA	TRBV9	TRBJ2-5	NA	CASSVVGSGSQETQYF	TGTGCCAGCAGCGTAGTAGGGTCGGGCAGTCAAGAGACCCAGTACTTC
TRBD2	TRBV9	TRBJ2-1	NA	CASSSLAGGYNEQFF	TGTGCCAGCAGCAGCTTAGCGGGGGGGTACAATGAGCAGTTCTTC
TRBD1	TRBV11-2	TRBJ1-3	NA	CASSLGDRVSGNTIYF	TGTGCCAGCAGCTTAGGAGACAGGGTCTCTGGAAACACCATATATTTT
NA	TRBV30	TRBJ1-1	NA	CAWSVPRQGLVWTEAFF	TGTGCCTGGAGTGTACCCAGGCAGGGCTTGGTGTGGACTGAAGCTTTCTTT
NA	TRBV11-3	TRBJ2-1	NA	CASTEGPQNLWEQFF	TGTGCCAGCACCGAGGGGCCGCAAAACCTATGGGAGCAGTTCTTC
NA	TRBV30	TRBJ2-3	NA	CAYRVSTDTQYF	TGTGCCTACAGGGTTTCGACAGATACGCAGTATTTT
TRBD2	TRBV12-5	TRBJ2-6	NA	CASGPRLAGGSGANVLTF	TGTGCTAGTGGACCTAGACTAGCGGGGGGCTCTGGGGCCAACGTCCTGACTTTC
NA	TRBV6-5	TRBJ2-3	NA	CATRAPSLDTQYF	TGTGCCACCCGGGCTCCCTCCCTAGATACGCAGTATTTT
TRBD1	TRBV27	TRBJ2-5	few	CASSISRDRASPQYF	TGTGCCAGCAGTATCTCCCGGGACAGGGCCAGTCCCCAGTACTTC
NA	TRBV6-4	TRBJ1-5	NA	CASKRFGAVRGFYQPQHF	TGTGCCAGCAAAAGGTTCGGAGCGGTCAGGGGCTTCTATCAGCCCCAGCATTTT
NA	TRBV2	TRBJ1-3	NA	CASSPEGLSGNTIYF	TGTGCCAGCAGTCCCGAAGGCCTCTCTGGAAACACCATATATTTT
NA	TRBV9	TRBJ2-2	NA	CASSGGANTGELFF	TGTGCCAGCAGCGGCGGGGCGAACACCGGGGAGCTGTTTTTT
NA	TRBV19	TRBJ1-2	NA	CASSIASGARGYGYTF	TGTGCCAGTAGTATAGCTTCGGGAGCCCGCGGGTATGGCTACACCTTC
NA	TRBV19	TRBJ2-5	NA	CASSRGNQETQYF	TGTGCCAGTAGTAGGGGAAACCAAGAGACCCAGTACTTC
NA	TRBV7-8	TRBJ1-1	NA	CASSLAPARAATEAFF	TGTGCCAGCAGCTTAGCGCCCGCCAGGGCGGCCACTGAAGCTTTCTTT
NA	TRBV10-2	TRBJ2-7	NA	CASSTRGTYEQYF	TGCGCCAGCAGTACAAGGGGGACCTACGAGCAGTACTTC
NA	TRBV5-1	TRBJ1-2	NA	CASSSPGRELDYGYTF	TGCGCCAGCAGCTCTCCGGGACGGGAGTTGGACTATGGCTACACCTTC
NA	TRBV6-5	TRBJ2-3	NA	CASSSPWADTQYF	TGTGCCAGCAGTTCCCCTTGGGCAGATACGCAGTATTTT